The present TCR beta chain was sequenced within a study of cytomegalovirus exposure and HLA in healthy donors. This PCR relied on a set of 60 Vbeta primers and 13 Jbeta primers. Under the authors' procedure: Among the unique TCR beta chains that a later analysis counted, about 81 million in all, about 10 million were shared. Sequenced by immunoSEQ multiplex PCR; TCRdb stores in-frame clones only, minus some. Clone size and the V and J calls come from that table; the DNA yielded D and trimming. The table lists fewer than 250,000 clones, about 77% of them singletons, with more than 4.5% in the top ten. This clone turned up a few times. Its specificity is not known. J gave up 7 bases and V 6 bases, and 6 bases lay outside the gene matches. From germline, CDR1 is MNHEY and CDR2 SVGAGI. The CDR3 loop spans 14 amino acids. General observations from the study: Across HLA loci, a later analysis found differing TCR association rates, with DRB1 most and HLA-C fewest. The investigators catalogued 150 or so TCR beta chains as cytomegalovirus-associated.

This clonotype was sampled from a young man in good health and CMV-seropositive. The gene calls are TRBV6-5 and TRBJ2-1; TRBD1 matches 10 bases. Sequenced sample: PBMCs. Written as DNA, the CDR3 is TGTGCCAGCAGCGCCGGGACAGGGGTGAATGAGCAGTTCTTC. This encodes CASSAGTGVNEQFF.